Listed here is a single T cell receptor beta chain. Its antigen is undetermined. The entry originates in a study of CD8 T cells in ankylosing spondylitis. The study, taken as a whole, reports: Earlier work had already found some motif variants in reactive arthritis synovial fluid and blood. Ankylosing spondylitis blood appeared to carry a characteristic TCR beta motif of several highly homologous variants.

MiXCR, applied by TCRdb to the 5' RACE reads, yields one record per CDR3 protein. This sample has around 130,000 distinct CDR3 sequences, with under 20% found just once. CDR1 and CDR2 (germline): MDHEN, SYDVKM. CDR3 length: 16 amino acids. With 3 bases removed from V and 5 bases from J, the gap between germline ends came to 18 bases. The TCR comes from a male donor with ankylosing spondylitis. Sequenced sample: blood, either unsorted or a sorted T cell fraction (not recorded which). This chain uses TRBV28 with TRBJ2-3; either TRBD1 or TRBD2 may supply D (7 bases each). CDR3 DNA: TGTGCCAGCAGTTTTGAGAACAGGGGAGGGGTAGATACGCAGTATTTT. Its protein product is CASSFENRGGVDTQYF.